These 27 T cell receptor beta chains were all obtained from the same sample, sequenced in a study of post-analysis software for immune sequencing data. Study-level findings and limits: In patients, about 5 TRBV segments were more frequent than in controls, with TRBV5-6, TRBV5-1 and TRBV20-1 among them.

Antigens of these TCRs are unknown. Unique molecular identifiers were carried by the TCR beta cDNA libraries. TCRdb itself ran the PCR reads through MiXCR, one entry per CDR3 protein. Among under 900,000 distinct CDR3 sequences listed, approximately 53% were seen once. The sequenced sample was blood. The receptors shown here come from a girl aged 10 to 17 with multiple sclerosis.

This clonotype has only a few counts. The CDR3 DNA follows: TGCAGCGTGGGAGGACTAGCGGGATCCCCGCGCTCCTACGAGCAGTACTTC. Translated, it gives CSVGGLAGSPRSYEQYF. The chain joins TRBV29-1 to TRBJ2-7, with 12 bases matching TRBD2. The germline V gene has CDR1 SQVTM and CDR2 ANQGSEA. V dropped 6 bases and J dropped 0; count of bases not matched to a gene: 12. This CDR3 spans 17 amino acids.

In its sample, this clonotype was seen many times. The germline gene is not matched at one end of the junction; a read error may be the cause. The genes are TRBV5-1 and TRBJ2-7; 8 positions agree with TRBD1. Germline V lookup: CDR1 SGHRS, CDR2 YFSETQ. This CDR3 is built from 15 residues. The DNA of the CDR3 is TGTGCCAGCAGCTTAGGACAGGGCCTCTCCTACGAGCAGTACTTC. Translated, it gives CASSLGQGLSYEQYF.

The chain links TRBV12-3 or TRBV12-4 to TRBJ2-5, with TRBD2 identical over 12 bases. Gene TRBJ2-7 matches the end of the DNA better, so the J call may be wrong. This CDR3 region has 15 residues. The CDR3 sequence: CASRLAGGRGNEQYF. Here the CDR3 DNA reads TGTGCCAGCAGGCTAGCGGGGGGGAGGGGCAACGAGCAGTACTTC.

The chain employs TRBV7-2 and TRBJ2-3; D ambiguous. Germline V CDR1 and CDR2: SGHTA, FQGNSA. The CDR3 is 12 residues long. Between the trimmed V and J ends, which lost 5 bases and 8 bases, there was a span of 11 bases. The CDR3 loop reads CASSPSVGTQYF. Here the CDR3 DNA reads TGTGCCAGCAGCCCTTCTGTGGGTACGCAGTATTTT.

The sample holds a few counts of this clonotype. This chain connects TRBV20-1 to TRBJ2-5; possible D gene TRBD2, 7 bases. The CDR3 sequence is 15 residues long. Germline loops: CDR1 DFQATT, CDR2 SNEGSKA (reference sequence). Deletions cut 6 bases from V and 2 bases from J, with 19 bases between. The CDR3 spells CSAADGGTRQETQYF. In nucleotides, the CDR3 is TGCAGTGCAGCCGACGGGGGGACAAGACAAGAGACCCAGTACTTC.

This chain connects TRBV28 to TRBJ2-3, with D tentatively TRBD1 (6 bases). The ends were cut back, 4 bases at V and 6 bases at J, with 14 bases in the middle. Germline-derived CDR1 and CDR2 are MDHEN and SYDVKM. This CDR3 has 14 amino acids. The CDR3 reads CASSSQGFDDTQYF. The DNA of the CDR3 is TGTGCCAGCAGTTCACAGGGATTCGACGATACGCAGTATTTT. The full variable domain, its missing parts supplied by reference TRBV28 and TRBJ2-3, is DVKVTQSSRYLVKRTGEKVFLECVQDMDHENMFWYRQDPGLGLRLIYFSYDVKMKEKGDIPEGYSVSREKKERFSLILESASTNQTSMYLCASSSQGFDDTQYFGPGTRLTVL.

This clonotype came up a few times. The chain is built from TRBV25-1 and TRBJ2-1; TRBD2 matches at 7 bases. Germline trimming cut 3 bases from V and 3 bases from J; bases unmatched to any gene: 5. This CDR3 contains 15 residues. CDR1 is MGHDK and CDR2 is SYGVNS in the germline V gene. The CDR3 DNA follows: TGTGCCAGCAGTGATACAGCGGGGCTCTACAATGAGCAGTTCTTC. Protein product: CASSDTAGLYNEQFF.

The gene calls are TRBV20-1 and TRBJ2-1; the match to TRBD2 covers 8 bases. CDR3 length equals 11 residues. Per the germline V gene, CDR1 is DFQATT and CDR2 is SNEGSKA (reference sequence). Here the CDR3 reads CSAQWAGGQFF. The CDR3 region has the DNA TGCAGCGCTCAATGGGCGGGAGGGCAGTTCTTC.

The V and J genes are TRBV20-1 and TRBJ2-3; D may match TRBD1 or TRBD2 (5 bases each). This CDR3 is 15 amino acids long. V lost 4 bases and J 6 bases, leaving 20 bases between the germline ends. CDR1 and CDR2 from the germline V gene are DFQATT and SNEGSKA (reference sequence). The CDR3 DNA sequence: TGCAGTGCTACCCCGGGACGGAGGTTAATGGATACGCAGTATTTT. This sequence encodes CSATPGRRLMDTQYF.

The chain employs TRBV7-2 and TRBJ2-6; D unclear. Trimming shortened V by 2 bases and J by 4 bases, and 12 bases separated the two germline ends. Germline V gene sequence: CDR1 SGHTA, CDR2 FQGNSA. The CDR3 is 16 residues long. DNA of the CDR3: TGTGCCAGCAGCTTACCCCAAAGGACCGGGGCCAACGTCCTGACTTTC. It codes for CASSLPQRTGANVLTF.

This clonotype was detected only a few times. The chain has TRBV20-1 and TRBJ2-1, with TRBD2 matching 11 bases. J was trimmed by 0 bases and V by 3 bases; bases with no gene match: 4. The CDR3 covers 16 residues. In germline, CDR1 is DFQATT, CDR2 SNEGSKA (reference sequence). CDR3 bases: TGCAGTGCTAGTCCCCTAGCGGGGGGCTCCTACAATGAGCAGTTCTTC. Protein sequence: CSASPLAGGSYNEQFF.

The J gene is TRBJ2-6, the V gene TRBV7-8; either TRBD1 or TRBD2 may supply D (5 bases each). Germline loops: CDR1 SGHVS, CDR2 FQNEAQ. V shed 0 bases and J shed 8 bases, with 11 bases lying between them. This CDR3 contains 15 residues. For the CDR3, the DNA is TGTGCCAGCAGCTTAGCCAGGGAGATCCCCAACGTCCTGACTTTC. Translated: CASSLAREIPNVLTF.

This clonotype was observed once. This chain connects TRBV7-3 to TRBJ1-5, with D possibly TRBD1 on 6 matching bases. CDR1 is SGHTA and CDR2 is FQGTGA in the germline V gene. The CDR3 spans 19 residues. The V end lost 3 bases, the J end lost 0 bases, and 21 bases lay between the germline ends. The CDR3 loop is CASSFDKGGLCLSNQPQHF. The CDR3 DNA sequence: TGTGCCAGCAGCTTCGACAAGGGGGGGCTTTGTCTTAGCAATCAGCCCCAGCATTTT.

The rearrangement links TRBV12-3 or TRBV12-4 to TRBJ2-7; 7 bases fit TRBD2. Losses at the gene ends were 6 bases for V and 7 bases for J; bases not matched to a gene: 12. The CDR3 loop spans 14 amino acids. The DNA of the CDR3 is TGTGCCAGCAGAGCGACTAGCCCGGAGGGTGAGCAGTACTTC. It translates to CASRATSPEGEQYF.

This clonotype appeared a single time. The chain carries TRBV4-1 and TRBJ2-3; perhaps TRBD1 as D (6 bases). Trimming shortened V by 0 bases and J by 2 bases, and 15 bases separated the two germline ends. Germline V CDR1 and CDR2: MGHRA, YSYEKL. CDR3 size: 17 residues. CDR3 amino acids: CASSQDPVTGYTDTQYF. The CDR3 DNA is TGCGCCAGCAGCCAAGATCCTGTGACAGGCTACACAGATACGCAGTATTTT.

The chain combines TRBV5-1 with TRBJ1-2, with D uncertain. Germline-derived CDR1 and CDR2 are SGHRS and YFSETQ. CDR3 length equals 19 residues. Trimming took off 2 bases at V and 4 bases at J, with 27 bases between the two ends. In nucleotides, the CDR3 is TGCGCCAGCAGCTTCGGTATTGGACTCACTCACAGCCTCCCCTATGGCTACACCTTC. It is translated as CASSFGIGLTHSLPYGYTF. The whole variable domain, filled in from reference TRBV5-1 and TRBJ1-2, reads KAGVTQTPRYLIKTRGQQVTLSCSPISGHRSVSWYQQTPGQGLQFLFEYFSETQRNKGNFPGRFSGRQFSNSRSEMNVSTLELGDSALYLCASSFGIGLTHSLPYGYTFGSGTRLTVV.

This chain uses TRBV29-1 with TRBJ2-1, with 8 bases identical to TRBD2. The length of the CDR3 is 13 residues. The ends lost 5 bases at V and 4 bases at J; junction bases unmatched: 4. Per germline, CDR1 SQVTM and CDR2 ANQGSEA. The CDR3 DNA reads TGCAGCGTTATTACTAGCGGATACAATGAGCAGTTCTTC. It specifies CSVITSGYNEQFF.

The CDR3 sequence: CASSETSGREEKLFF. The CDR3 nucleotides are TGTGCCAGCAGCGAAACGTCGGGAAGAGAAGAAAAACTGTTTTTT. The chain is built from TRBV6-2 or TRBV6-3 and TRBJ1-4; D call uncertain. Trimming stripped 6 bases from V and 8 bases from J, with 19 bases between. CDR1 MNHEY and CDR2 SVGEGT come from the germline V gene. This CDR3 spans 15 amino acids.

The chain links TRBV20-1 to TRBJ2-4, with D possibly TRBD1 on 6 matching bases. This CDR3 has 15 residues. The V end was cut by 5 bases, the J end by 13 bases, with 27 bases between. Germline CDR1 reads DFQATT; CDR2 reads SNEGSKA (reference sequence). The CDR3 region has the DNA TGCAGTGCTTGGACAGCGCAAACGAACACCGGGGAGCAGTACTTC. This sequence encodes CSAWTAQTNTGEQYF.

This clonotype turned up a few times. The rearrangement links TRBV29-1 to TRBJ2-5; 12 nucleotides agree with TRBD2. Germline V gives CDR1 SQVTM, CDR2 ANQGSEA. The CDR3 consists of 15 residues. V was clipped by 4 bases and J by 5 bases; unmatched bases: 8. CDR3: CSVGRLAGARETQYF. Here the CDR3 DNA reads TGCAGCGTTGGTAGACTAGCGGGAGCGAGGGAGACCCAGTACTTC.

This clonotype was counted a few times. The gene calls are TRBV5-1 and TRBJ2-5; 7 bases line up with TRBD2. CDR3 length: 14 residues. With 3 bases clipped from V and 0 bases from J, the junction kept 2 bases outside the gene matches. The germline gives CDR1 SGHRS, CDR2 YFSETQ. The chain's CDR3 is CASSWGGDQETQYF. The CDR3 nucleotides are TGCGCCAGCAGCTGGGGGGGGGACCAAGAGACCCAGTACTTC.

In its sample, this clonotype was seen once. The rearrangement joins TRBV29-1 to TRBJ2-1, with D possibly being TRBD1 or TRBD2 (6 bases each). Germline V lookup: CDR1 SQVTM, CDR2 ANQGSEA. V was cut by 8 bases and J by 3 bases, with 20 bases left in between. The CDR3 is made up of 15 amino acids. The CDR3 loop is CSSSDQGRDYNEQFF. The CDR3 DNA reads as TGCAGCTCGTCGGACCAGGGGCGGGACTACAATGAGCAGTTCTTC.

The chain carries TRBV20-1 and TRBJ2-1; possibly TRBD1 for D (5 bases). The CDR3 contains 15 residues. CDR1 and CDR2 (germline): DFQATT, SNEGSKA (reference sequence). With 1 base removed from V and 0 bases from J, the gap between germline ends came to 10 bases. CDR3 sequence reads: CSARGGGSSYNEQFF. The CDR3, as DNA: TGCAGTGCTAGAGGGGGCGGTAGCTCCTACAATGAGCAGTTCTTC.

The chain links TRBV29-1 to TRBJ2-5; 8 bases are shared with TRBD1. CDR3 length: 16 residues. Germline trimming cut 1 base from V and 4 bases from J; bases unmatched to any gene: 11. Germline V gene lookup returns CDR1 SQVTM and CDR2 ANQGSEA. The CDR3 DNA follows: TGCAGCGTTGAAGGGGTTGCAGGGGGCTTTACAGAGACCCAGTACTTC. This translates into CSVEGVAGGFTETQYF.

This clonotype appeared once. This sequence joins TRBV5-1 and TRBJ2-7; possibly TRBD1 for D (6 bases). The CDR3 is 14 amino acids. Germline V lookup: CDR1 SGHRS, CDR2 YFSETQ. Trimming pared 4 bases from V and 3 bases from J, leaving 14 bases between. The CDR3 reads CASSPSNRDYEQYF. The CDR3 region has the DNA TGCGCCAGCAGCCCCTCAAACAGGGACTACGAGCAGTACTTC.

The chain links TRBV18 to TRBJ2-1; D gene uncertain. This CDR3 has 17 residues. V was cut by 0 bases and J by 0 bases, with 12 bases left in between. Germline-derived CDR1 and CDR2 are KGHSH and LQKENI. This CDR3 is CASSPPSLRSSYNEQFF. The CDR3 DNA follows: TGTGCCAGCTCACCACCGAGTCTCCGGAGCTCCTACAATGAGCAGTTCTTC.

The chain employs TRBV5-1 and TRBJ2-1; 12 bases match TRBD2. The CDR3 runs 17 residues. V gave up 1 base and J gave up 0 bases; unmatched junction bases: 2. Germline-derived CDR1 and CDR2 are SGHRS and YFSETQ. The CDR3 loop is CASSLTSGRLSYNEQFF. The CDR3 region has the DNA TGCGCCAGCAGCTTGACTAGCGGGAGGCTCTCCTACAATGAGCAGTTCTTC.